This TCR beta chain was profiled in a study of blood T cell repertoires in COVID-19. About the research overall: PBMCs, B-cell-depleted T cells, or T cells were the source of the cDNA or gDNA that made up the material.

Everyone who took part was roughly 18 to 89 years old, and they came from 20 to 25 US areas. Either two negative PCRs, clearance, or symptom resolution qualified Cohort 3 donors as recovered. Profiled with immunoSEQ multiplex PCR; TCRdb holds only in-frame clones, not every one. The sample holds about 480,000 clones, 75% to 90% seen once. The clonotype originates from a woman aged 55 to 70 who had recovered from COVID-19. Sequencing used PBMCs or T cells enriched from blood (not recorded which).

The CDR3 DNA reads TGCGCCAGCAGCCAAGTCTCGAGTTTCAATCAGCCCCAGCATTTT. Translation gives CASSQVSSFNQPQHF. V is TRBV4-1 and J is TRBJ1-5; no firm D call. Trimming shortened V by 1 base and J by 3 bases, and 10 bases separated the two germline ends. This CDR3 is built from 15 residues. Germline lookup yields CDR1 MGHRA and CDR2 YSYEKL.